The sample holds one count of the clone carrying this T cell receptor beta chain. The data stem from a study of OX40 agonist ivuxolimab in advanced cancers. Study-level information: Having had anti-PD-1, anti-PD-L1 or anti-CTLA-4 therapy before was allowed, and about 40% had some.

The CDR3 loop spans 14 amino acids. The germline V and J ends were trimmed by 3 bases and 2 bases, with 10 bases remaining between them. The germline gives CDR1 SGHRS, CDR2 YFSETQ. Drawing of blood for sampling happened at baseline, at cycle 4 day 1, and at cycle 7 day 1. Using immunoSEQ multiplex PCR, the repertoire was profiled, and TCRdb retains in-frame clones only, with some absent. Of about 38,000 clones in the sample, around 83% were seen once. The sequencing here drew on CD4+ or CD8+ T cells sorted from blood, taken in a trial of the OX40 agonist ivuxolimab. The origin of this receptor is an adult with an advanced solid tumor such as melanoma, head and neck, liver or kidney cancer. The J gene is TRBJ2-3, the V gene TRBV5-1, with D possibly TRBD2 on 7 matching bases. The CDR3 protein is CASSYGGLTDTQYF. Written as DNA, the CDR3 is TGCGCCAGCAGCTACGGGGGGCTCACAGATACGCAGTATTTT.